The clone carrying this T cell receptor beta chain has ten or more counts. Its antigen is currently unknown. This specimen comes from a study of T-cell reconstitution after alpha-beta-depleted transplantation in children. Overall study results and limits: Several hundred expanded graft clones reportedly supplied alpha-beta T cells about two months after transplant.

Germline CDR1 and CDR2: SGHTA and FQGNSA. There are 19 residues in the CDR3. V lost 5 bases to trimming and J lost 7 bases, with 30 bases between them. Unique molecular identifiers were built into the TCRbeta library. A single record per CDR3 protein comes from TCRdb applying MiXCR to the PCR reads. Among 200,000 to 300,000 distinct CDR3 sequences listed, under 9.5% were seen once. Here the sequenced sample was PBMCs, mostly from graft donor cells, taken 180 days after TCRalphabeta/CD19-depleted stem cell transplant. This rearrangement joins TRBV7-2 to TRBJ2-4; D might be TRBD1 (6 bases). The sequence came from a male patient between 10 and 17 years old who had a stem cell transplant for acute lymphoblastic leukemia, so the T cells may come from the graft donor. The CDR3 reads CASSLSLKAGTTRENIQYF. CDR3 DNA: TGTGCCAGCAGCCTTAGCCTTAAAGCCGGGACAACGAGGGAGAACATTCAGTACTTC. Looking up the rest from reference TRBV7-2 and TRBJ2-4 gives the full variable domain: GAGVSQSPSNKVTEKGKDVELRCDPISGHTALYWYRQSLGQGLEFLIYFQGNSAPDKSGLPSDRFSAERTGGSVSTLTIQRTQQEDSAVYLCASSLSLKAGTTRENIQYFGAGTRLSVL.